One and the same sample provided the 3 T cell receptor beta chains below, sequenced in a study of regulatory T cells in long-lasting Graves disease. Researchers made TCR beta libraries by using iRepertoire HTBI primers and running Arm-PCR on CDR3 regions. Via MiXCR, TCRdb re-called the multiplex PCR reads, giving one row per CDR3 protein. The data hold roughly 360,000 distinct CDR3 sequences, with more than 20% observed a single time. Time point meaning: persistent/refractory GD, antithyroid drugs over 5 years with positive TRAb. The TCR library used RNA extracted from PBMCs. The source was peripheral blood mononuclear cells (PBMCs), collected when the disease was refractory, from a patient treated with antithyroid drugs. The source is a woman aged 35 to 49 with Graves disease.

This clonotype has a count of ten or more. The chain employs TRBV28 and TRBJ2-5; D is perhaps TRBD2 (7 bases). This CDR3 has 15 amino acids. V dropped 3 bases and J dropped 1 base, with 12 bases sitting between them. Germline loops: CDR1 MDHEN, CDR2 SYDVKM. In nucleotides, the CDR3 is TGTGCCAGCAGTTTGGGAGGGGGTATCCAAGAGACCCAGTACTTC. Translation: CASSLGGGIQETQYF. Drawing the rest from reference TRBV28 and TRBJ2-5, the complete variable domain is DVKVTQSSRYLVKRTGEKVFLECVQDMDHENMFWYRQDPGLGLRLIYFSYDVKMKEKGDIPEGYSVSREKKERFSLILESASTNQTSMYLCASSLGGGIQETQYFGPGTRLLVL.

This clonotype has ten or more counts. This chain uses TRBV7-2 with TRBJ2-5, with 10 bases aligning to TRBD2. The CDR3 length is 17 residues. J lost 2 bases, V lost 5 bases, and 11 bases had no gene match. Germline CDR1 and CDR2: SGHTA and FQGNSA. The CDR3 region is CASSRSGVAGGQETQYF. The CDR3 bases are TGTGCCAGCAGCCGCTCAGGGGTAGCGGGAGGACAAGAGACCCAGTACTTC.

Ten or more counts support this clonotype. The rearrangement uses TRBV6-1 and TRBJ2-7, with 11 bases that match TRBD1. CDR3 length: 15 amino acids. J gave up 9 bases and V 5 bases, and 12 bases lay outside the gene matches. The germline V gene encodes CDR1 MNHNS and CDR2 SASEGT. For the CDR3, the DNA is TGTGCCAGCAGTAACCCCGGGACAGGGGGAACGGTGCAGTACTTC. Encoded protein: CASSNPGTGGTVQYF.